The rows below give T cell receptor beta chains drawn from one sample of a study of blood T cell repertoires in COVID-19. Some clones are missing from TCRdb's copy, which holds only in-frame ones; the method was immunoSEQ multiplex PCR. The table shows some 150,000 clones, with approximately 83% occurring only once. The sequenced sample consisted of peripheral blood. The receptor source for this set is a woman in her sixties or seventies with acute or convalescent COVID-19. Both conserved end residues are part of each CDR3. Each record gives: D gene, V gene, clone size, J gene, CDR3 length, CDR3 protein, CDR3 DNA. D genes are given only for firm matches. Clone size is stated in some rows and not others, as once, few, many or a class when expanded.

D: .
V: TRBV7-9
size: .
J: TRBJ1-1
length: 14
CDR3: CASSVRGVGTEAFF
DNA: TGTGCCAGCAGCGTCAGGGGTGTGGGCACTGAAGCTTTCTTT

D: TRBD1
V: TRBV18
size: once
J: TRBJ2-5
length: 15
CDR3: CASSPGTGGKETQYF
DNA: TGTGCCAGCTCACCCGGGACAGGGGGTAAAGAGACCCAGTACTTC

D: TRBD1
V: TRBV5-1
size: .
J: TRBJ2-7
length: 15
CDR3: CASSYHGQGPYEQYF
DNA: TGCGCCAGCAGCTATCACGGACAGGGACCCTACGAGCAGTACTTC

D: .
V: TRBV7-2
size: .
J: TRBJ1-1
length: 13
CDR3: CASSVQKNTEAFF
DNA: TGTGCCAGCAGCGTACAGAAAAACACTGAAGCTTTCTTT

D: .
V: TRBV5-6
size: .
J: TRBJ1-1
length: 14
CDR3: CASSPYREGTEAFF
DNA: TGTGCCAGCAGCCCTTACAGGGAGGGCACTGAAGCTTTCTTT

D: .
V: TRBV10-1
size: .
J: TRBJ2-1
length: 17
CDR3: CASSEVVHSSSYNEQFF
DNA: TGCGCCAGCAGTGAGGTCGTCCACTCAAGCTCCTACAATGAGCAGTTCTTC

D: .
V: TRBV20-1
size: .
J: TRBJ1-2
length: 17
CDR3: CSASLWDTRNREYGYTF
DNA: TGCAGTGCTAGTTTGTGGGACACGAGGAATAGGGAATATGGCTACACCTTC

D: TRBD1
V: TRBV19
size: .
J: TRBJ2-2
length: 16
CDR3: CAVQYRDRVGTGELFF
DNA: TGTGCCGTACAGTACCGGGACAGGGTAGGTACCGGGGAGCTGTTTTTT

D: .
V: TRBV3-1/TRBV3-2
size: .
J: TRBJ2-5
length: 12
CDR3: CASSATGETQYF
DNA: TGTGCCAGCAGCGCTACCGGGGAGACCCAGTACTTC

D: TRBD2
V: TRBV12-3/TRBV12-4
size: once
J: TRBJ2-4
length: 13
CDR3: CASSLELAGGCSF
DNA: TGTGCCAGCAGTTTAGAGCTAGCGGGGGGTTGTAGCTTC

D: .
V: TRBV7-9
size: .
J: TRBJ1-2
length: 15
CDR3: CASSFPSTGDYGYTF
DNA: TGTGCCAGCAGCTTCCCCTCAACAGGAGACTATGGCTACACCTTC

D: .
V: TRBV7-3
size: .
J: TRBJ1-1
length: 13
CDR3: CASSLRAQQKAFF
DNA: TGTGCCAGCAGCTTAAGGGCACAGCAGAAAGCTTTCTTT

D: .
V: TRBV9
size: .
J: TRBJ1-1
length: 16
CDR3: CASSPPGPTGRSEAFF
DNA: TGTGCCAGCAGCCCCCCCGGTCCTACAGGAAGGTCTGAAGCTTTCTTT

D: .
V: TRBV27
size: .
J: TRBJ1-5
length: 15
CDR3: CASRIGVISNQPQHF
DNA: TGTGCCAGCAGGATCGGGGTGATCAGCAATCAGCCCCAGCATTTT

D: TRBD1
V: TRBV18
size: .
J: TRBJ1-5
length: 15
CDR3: CASSLRTGANQPQHF
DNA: TGTGCCAGCTCACTGCGGACAGGGGCCAATCAGCCCCAGCATTTT

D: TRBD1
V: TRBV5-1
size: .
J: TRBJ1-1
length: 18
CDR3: CASSPRQGANPKGAEAFF
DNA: TGCGCCAGCAGCCCTCGACAGGGCGCAAACCCTAAGGGTGCTGAAGCTTTCTTT

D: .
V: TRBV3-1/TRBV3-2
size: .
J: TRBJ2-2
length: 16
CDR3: CASSQELSVNTGELFF
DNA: TGTGCCAGCAGCCAAGAATTGTCAGTAAACACCGGGGAGCTGTTTTTT

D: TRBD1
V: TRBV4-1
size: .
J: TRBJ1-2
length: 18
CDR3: CASSQAVQGQTMGYGYTF
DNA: TGCGCCAGCAGCCAAGCGGTACAGGGACAGACGATGGGCTATGGCTACACCTTC

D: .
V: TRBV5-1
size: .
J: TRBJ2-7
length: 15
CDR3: CASSPGEGGTYEQYF
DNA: TGCGCCAGCAGCCCAGGGGAGGGGGGAACCTACGAGCAGTACTTC

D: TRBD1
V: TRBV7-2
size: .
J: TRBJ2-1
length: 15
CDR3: CASSPNRGPYNEQFF
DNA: TGTGCCAGCAGCCCGAACAGGGGGCCTTACAATGAGCAGTTCTTC

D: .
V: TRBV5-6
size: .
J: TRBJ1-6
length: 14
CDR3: CASSPDGVNSPLHF
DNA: TGTGCCAGCAGCCCCGACGGGGTGAATTCACCCCTCCACTTT

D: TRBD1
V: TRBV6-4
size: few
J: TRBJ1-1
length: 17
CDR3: CASRESGGLLMNTEAFF
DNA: TGTGCCAGCAGAGAATCAGGGGGCCTTCTAATGAACACTGAAGCTTTCTTT

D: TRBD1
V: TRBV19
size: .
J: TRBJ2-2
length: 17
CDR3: CASSIGSHRGSTGELFF
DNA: TGTGCCAGTAGTATAGGCTCCCACAGGGGATCCACCGGGGAGCTGTTTTTT

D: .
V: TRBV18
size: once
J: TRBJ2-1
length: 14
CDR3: CASSPLIQDNEQFF
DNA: TGTGCCAGCTCACCACTGATACAAGACAATGAGCAGTTCTTC

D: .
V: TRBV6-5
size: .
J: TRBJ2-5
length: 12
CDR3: CASPDRQETQYF
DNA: TGTGCCAGCCCCGACAGACAAGAGACCCAGTACTTC

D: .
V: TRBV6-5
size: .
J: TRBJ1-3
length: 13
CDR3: CASISSSGNTIYF
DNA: TGTGCCAGCATCTCCAGCTCTGGAAACACCATATATTTT

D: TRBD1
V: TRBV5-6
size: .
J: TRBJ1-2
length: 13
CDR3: CASSSGQAYGYTF
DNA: TGTGCCAGCAGCTCGGGACAGGCCTATGGCTACACCTTC

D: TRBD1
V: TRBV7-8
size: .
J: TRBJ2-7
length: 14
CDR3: CASSRRQGGYEQYF
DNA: TGTGCCAGCAGCCGAAGACAGGGCGGGTACGAGCAGTACTTC